Sequencing of this T cell receptor beta chain was carried out in a study of regulatory T cells in long-lasting Graves disease. In the study overall: Graves' patients (newly diagnosed) had been on antithyroid drugs under 3 months.

Germline V gives CDR1 SQVTM, CDR2 ANQGSEA. Losses at the gene ends were 6 bases for V and 6 bases for J; bases not matched to a gene: 15. The CDR3 length is 15 residues. This clonotype was observed many times. For TCR beta, libraries came from iRepertoire HTBI primers and Arm-PCR of CDR3 regions. TCRdb itself ran the multiplex PCR reads through MiXCR, one entry per CDR3 protein. The top ten clones hold around 12% of a sample with about 560,000 distinct CDR3 sequences, 16% of them seen once. The time point: newly diagnosed GD, antithyroid drugs for less than 3 months. With RNA extracted from PBMCs as input, the TCR library was made. These data also featured in a second study, about T cells in Graves' hyperthyroidism and ophthalmopathy.

Sequencing was performed on peripheral blood mononuclear cells (PBMCs), taken at new diagnosis, from a patient treated with antithyroid drugs. The chain uses TRBV29-1 and TRBJ2-3, with 7 bases lining up with TRBD1. This clonotype was sampled from a man aged 18 to 30 with Graves disease. The CDR3 DNA reads TGCAGCGTCGACAGGGTAGGGTTTGGTACGGATACGCAGTATTTT. Its translation: CSVDRVGFGTDTQYF.